One and the same sample provided the 30 T cell receptor beta chains below, sequenced in a study of CD8 T cells in ankylosing spondylitis. MiXCR, applied by TCRdb to the 5' RACE reads, yields one record per CDR3 protein. Among hundreds of thousands of distinct CDR3 sequences, about 10% were seen once, and the ten largest hold approximately 20%. Sequenced sample: blood, either unsorted or a sorted T cell fraction (not recorded which). All receptors come from a male donor with ankylosing spondylitis or in good health (not recorded which).

The V call is TRBV5-1, the J call TRBJ2-7; TRBD2 might be the D (5 bases). Germline-derived CDR1 and CDR2 are SGHRS and YFSETQ. Trimming left V 1 base short and J 6 bases short, with 11 bases between. This CDR3 has 13 amino acids. CDR3 nucleotide sequence: TGCGCCAGCAGCTTGCCTAGCCTCCCCGAGCAGTACTTC. Amino acid sequence: CASSLPSLPEQYF.

V is TRBV30 and J is TRBJ2-2; unclear D gene. Germline CDR1 and CDR2: GTSNPN and SVGIG (reference sequence). CDR3 size: 15 residues. V was shortened by 4 bases and J by 0 bases, with 12 bases between the two germline ends. The CDR3 nucleotides are TGTGCCTGGACGGCACAGCAAGCGAACACCGGGGAGCTGTTTTTT. This sequence encodes CAWTAQQANTGELFF.

This clonotype was observed many times. The V gene is TRBV5-1, the J gene TRBJ2-7; 7 bases fit TRBD1. The CDR3 loop spans 13 amino acids. The junction had 2 bases not matched to a gene; V was cut back by 5 bases and J by 0 bases. Germline CDR1 reads SGHRS; CDR2 reads YFSETQ. The CDR3, as DNA: TGCGCCAGCAGGGACAGGAGCTCCTACGAGCAGTACTTC. It is translated as CASRDRSSYEQYF.

The table lists this clonotype with many counts. The rearrangement links TRBV5-5 to TRBJ2-7; possible D gene TRBD1, 6 bases. CDR1 is SGHKS, CDR2 YYEKEE, per germline (reference sequence). Trimming removed 0 bases at V and 2 bases at J, with 15 bases between. The CDR3 spans 16 residues. The DNA for the CDR3 is TGTGCCAGCAGCTTGGCACTAACAGGGAGTCCCTACGAGCAGTACTTC. Translated, it gives CASSLALTGSPYEQYF.

This clonotype has a handful of counts. The genes are TRBV18 and TRBJ1-6; D is perhaps TRBD1 (6 bases). This CDR3 has 15 residues. V lost 6 bases to trimming and J lost 11 bases, with 20 bases between them. Germline lookup yields CDR1 KGHSH and CDR2 LQKENI. The CDR3: CASSPRDIPTAPLHF. The CDR3 coding sequence is TGTGCCAGCTCGCCTCGGGACATCCCCACGGCACCCCTCCACTTT.

This clonotype was detected ten times or more. The J gene is TRBJ2-3, the V gene TRBV6-5; 14 bases line up with TRBD2. Germline V CDR1 and CDR2: MNHEY, SVGAGI. This CDR3 comprises 17 residues. V shed 6 bases and J 5 bases; nucleotides not matched to a gene: 10. The DNA for the CDR3 is TGTGCCAGCAGACTCGTAGGACTAGCGGGGGGCCGAGATACGCAGTATTTT. Protein: CASRLVGLAGGRDTQYF.

In this sample, this clonotype turned up many times. This chain links TRBV7-9 with TRBJ2-7, with D unclear. Per germline, CDR1 SEHNR and CDR2 FQNEAQ (reference sequence). The CDR3 is made up of 12 amino acids. V was pared by 5 bases and J by 9 bases, with 14 bases between. Written as DNA, the CDR3 is TGTGCCAGCAGCGTCGACGCTTTCGGGCAGTACTTC. Translating it yields CASSVDAFGQYF. The full variable domain, in which reference TRBV7-9 and TRBJ2-7 provide the parts outside the CDR3, is DTGVSQNPRHKITKRGQNVTFRCDPISEHNRLYWYRQTLGQGPEFLTYFQNEAQLEKSRLLSDRFSAERPKGSFSTLEIQRTEQGDSAMYLCASSVDAFGQYFGPGTRLTVT.

This clonotype was detected many times. The genes are TRBV12-3 or TRBV12-4 and TRBJ2-1, with D perhaps matching TRBD2 (5 bases). V dropped 5 bases and J dropped 4 bases, with 15 bases sitting between them. This CDR3 comprises 15 residues. In DNA, the CDR3 is TGTGCCAGCAGTCTGGCGGGCGTTGTTTACAATGAGCAGTTCTTC. Protein: CASSLAGVVYNEQFF.

V gene TRBV7-3 combines with J gene TRBJ2-1, with 7 positions matching TRBD1. Germline V gene sequence: CDR1 SGHTA, CDR2 FQGTGA. J lost 4 bases, V lost 5 bases, and 8 bases had no gene match. The CDR3 contains 15 residues. This CDR3 reads CASSAGQADYNEQFF. DNA for the CDR3: TGTGCCAGCAGCGCCGGACAGGCGGATTACAATGAGCAGTTCTTC.

Many counts were recorded for this clonotype. The genes are TRBV5-1 and TRBJ2-5; tentative D call: TRBD2 (6 bases). In germline, CDR1 is SGHRS, CDR2 YFSETQ. The CDR3 loop spans 15 amino acids. Between the trimmed V and J ends, which lost 3 bases and 4 bases, there was a span of 16 bases. CDR3 sequence: CASSSVGGVRETQYF. CDR3 coding DNA: TGCGCCAGCAGCTCCGTGGGCGGGGTCCGAGAGACCCAGTACTTC.

The chain has TRBV7-8 and TRBJ1-4; the D gene is possibly TRBD1 (5 bases). Between the trimmed V and J ends, which lost 1 base and 8 bases, there was a span of 20 bases. This CDR3 contains 17 residues. The germline gives CDR1 SGHVS, CDR2 FQNEAQ. CDR3 bases: TGTGCCAGCAGCTTAGAGTCCAGGGCCACGATCGGGGAAAAACTGTTTTTT. It translates to CASSLESRATIGEKLFF.

This clonotype was observed a few times. The J gene is TRBJ1-1, the V gene TRBV6-1, with D hard to call. This CDR3 spans 13 amino acids. V was clipped by 8 bases and J by 5 bases, with 15 bases between them. Germline CDR1 MNHNS, CDR2 SASEGT. The CDR3 loop reads CASFTSGPTEAFF. As DNA, the CDR3 is TGTGCCAGCTTCACATCGGGCCCAACTGAAGCTTTCTTT.

This clonotype showed up many times. V gene TRBV15 combines with J gene TRBJ2-1; TRBD2 matches 13 bases. The trim removed 0 bases at V and 7 bases at J, leaving 6 bases unmatched. There are 17 residues in the CDR3. Germline values: CDR1 LNHNV, CDR2 YYDKDF (reference sequence). The CDR3, as DNA: TGTGCCACCAGCAGAGACCGGACTAGCGGGGGTATAAATGAGCAGTTCTTC. Protein: CATSRDRTSGGINEQFF. Based on the CDR3 plus reference TRBV15 and TRBJ2-1, the full variable domain is DAMVIQNPRYQVTQFGKPVTLSCSQTLNHNVMYWYQQKSSQAPKLLFHYYDKDFNNEADTPDNFQSRRPNTSFCFLDIRSPGLGDTAMYLCATSRDRTSGGINEQFFGPGTRLTVL.

Comment on this clonotype: A read error is possible here, since a much larger clone lies one base away. The chain links TRBV20-1 to TRBJ1-2, with D uncertain. The V gene's germline CDR1 is DFQATT and CDR2 SNEGSKA (reference sequence). The CDR3 is 12 residues long. The CDR3 loop reads CSAGWSNYCYTF. The CDR3, as DNA: TGCAGTGCTGGCTGGTCTAACTATTGCTACACCTTC.

This clonotype was counted between two and nine times. This sequence joins TRBV12-3 or TRBV12-4 and TRBJ1-1, with D perhaps matching TRBD1 (5 bases). The germline V and J ends were trimmed by 5 bases and 0 bases, with 13 bases remaining between them. The CDR3 loop spans 15 amino acids. DNA of the CDR3: TGTGCCAGCAGTCAGACGGGGACCGTGAACACTGAAGCTTTCTTT. Amino acids: CASSQTGTVNTEAFF.

This clonotype was detected only a few times. CDR3 in DNA: TGTGCCAGCAGCCCCCGCAGGGAAGAAGCTTTCTTT. Its translation is CASSPRREEAFF. The J gene is TRBJ1-1, the V gene TRBV3-1, with D tentatively TRBD1 (5 bases). The CDR3 extends over 12 amino acids. Trimming stripped 4 bases from V and 8 bases from J, with 11 bases between. Germline loops: CDR1 LGHDT, CDR2 YNNKEL (reference sequence).

This clonotype has at least ten counts. The gene calls are TRBV20-1 and TRBJ1-5; D perhaps matches TRBD1 (6 bases). CDR1 is DFQATT, CDR2 SNEGSKA, per germline (reference sequence). Between the trimmed V and J ends, which lost 6 bases and 0 bases, there was a span of 21 bases. The CDR3 is made up of 17 amino acids. This CDR3 reads CSALPRGLDHSNQPQHF. CDR3 bases: TGCAGTGCCCTCCCCCGGGGGCTAGATCATAGCAATCAGCCCCAGCATTTT.

Turning to this clonotype: A read error may be the cause here, since a much bigger clone is one base away. CDR3 protein: CASTFSGASEQYF. DNA of the CDR3: TGTGCCAGCACTTTCTCAGGTGCCTCCGAGCAGTACTTC. The chain carries TRBV12-3 or TRBV12-4 and TRBJ2-7; no firm D call. There are 13 residues in the CDR3. V lost 7 bases and J lost 6, with 16 bases in between.

The gene calls are TRBV7-9 and TRBJ1-1; D ambiguous. This CDR3 comprises 13 residues. V gave up 3 bases and J gave up 2 bases, with 7 bases separating them. Germline values: CDR1 SEHNR, CDR2 FQNEAQ (reference sequence). In DNA form, the CDR3 reads TGTGCCAGCAGCTTTGTGGGTAACACTGAAGCTTTCTTT. Protein: CASSFVGNTEAFF.

There are many counts of this clonotype. Here the CDR3 DNA reads TGTGCCAGCAGCTTATACTTACCCGGACAGGATTACGAGCAGTACTTC. This sequence encodes CASSLYLPGQDYEQYF. The rearrangement uses TRBV11-2 and TRBJ2-7, with TRBD1 identical over 7 bases. The CDR3 consists of 16 residues. The V and J ends lost 2 bases and 4 bases, in that order; junction bases with no gene match: 11. CDR1 SGHAT and CDR2 FQNNGV come from the germline V gene.

The rearrangement uses TRBV10-3 and TRBJ2-5; 8 nucleotides agree with TRBD1. CDR1 and CDR2 from the germline V gene are ENHRY and SYGVKD. V gave up 2 bases and J gave up 7 bases; unmatched junction bases: 3. The CDR3 length is 13 residues. The CDR3 region is CAISEAGQATQYF. As DNA, the CDR3 is TGTGCCATCAGTGAGGCGGGACAGGCGACCCAGTACTTC.

This clonotype showed up many times. V gene TRBV11-1 combines with J gene TRBJ1-5, with D tentatively TRBD1 (6 bases). Trimming removed 1 base at V and 7 bases at J, with 20 bases between. There are 17 residues in the CDR3. CDR1 is SGHAT, CDR2 FQDESV, per germline (reference sequence). In DNA, the CDR3 is TGTGCCAGCAGCTTAGGAGCGGGGGGCGCGTATCTACAGCCCCAGCATTTT. Translated, it gives CASSLGAGGAYLQPQHF.

This clonotype was seen at least ten times. The gene calls are TRBV20-1 and TRBJ2-3; D gene unclear. Looked up from germline, CDR1 is DFQATT and CDR2 is SNEGSKA (reference sequence). The V gene lost 4 bases and the J gene lost 0 bases, with 8 bases spanning the gap. The CDR3 sequence is 13 residues long. Here the CDR3 reads CSANDPSTDTQYF. The CDR3 DNA follows: TGCAGTGCTAACGATCCTAGCACAGATACGCAGTATTTT.

This clonotype was counted ten times or more. This chain connects TRBV7-9 to TRBJ2-1; D gene uncertain. V gave up 0 bases and J gave up 5 bases, with 2 bases separating them. The CDR3 loop spans 12 amino acids. Germline CDR1 SEHNR, CDR2 FQNEAQ (reference sequence). For the CDR3, the DNA is TGTGCCAGCAGCTTAGCCAACAATGAGCAGTTCTTC. Translated: CASSLANNEQFF.

The table lists this clonotype with many counts. The rearrangement joins TRBV6-1 to TRBJ1-3; 7 positions agree with TRBD1. This CDR3 has 15 residues. Trimming removed 6 bases from V and 4 bases from J; junction bases left unmatched: 9. The germline gives CDR1 MNHNS, CDR2 SASEGT. The CDR3 spells CASRQSTGFGNTIYF. The CDR3 coding sequence is TGTGCCAGCAGGCAATCGACAGGGTTCGGAAACACCATATATTTT.

The chain uses TRBV30 and TRBJ1-2, with 12 nucleotides matching TRBD1. V lost 8 bases to trimming and J lost 7 bases; unmatched junction nucleotides: 8. CDR3 length: 13 residues. CDR1 and CDR2 (germline): GTSNPN, SVGIG (reference sequence). As DNA, the CDR3 is TGTGCCCGCCCGGGACAGGGGGCGAGTGGCTACACCTTC. Translated, it gives CARPGQGASGYTF.

This clonotype was seen repeatedly, ten times or more. The chain joins TRBV6-2 or TRBV6-3 to TRBJ2-2; possible D gene TRBD1, 6 bases. The germline V gene encodes CDR1 MNHEY and CDR2 SVGEGT. Deletions cut 4 bases from V and 6 bases from J, with 12 bases between. There are 14 residues in the CDR3. CDR3 protein: CASSLKQGPGELFF. The CDR3 bases are TGTGCCAGCAGTTTGAAACAGGGACCCGGGGAGCTGTTTTTT.

Ten or more counts support this clonotype. The V call is TRBV20-1, the J call TRBJ2-2, with TRBD2 as a possible D gene (6 bases). The V end was cut by 2 bases, the J end by 2 bases, with 15 bases between. The CDR3 is 16 amino acids. Germline CDR1 and CDR2: DFQATT and SNEGSKA (reference sequence). CDR3 in DNA: TGCAGTGCTAGACGACTAGGGATGGCCAACACCGGGGAGCTGTTTTTT. It encodes CSARRLGMANTGELFF.

At least ten counts were recorded for this clonotype. V and J are TRBV6-1 and TRBJ2-5; D unclear. The CDR3 length is 13 residues. V dropped 4 bases and J dropped 4 bases, with 10 bases sitting between them. Germline assignment: CDR1 MNHNS and CDR2 SASEGT. CDR3 sequence: CASSGRVRETQYF. For the CDR3, the DNA is TGTGCCAGCAGTGGCCGGGTACGAGAGACCCAGTACTTC.

The genes are TRBV12-3 or TRBV12-4 and TRBJ2-1; 8 bases agree with TRBD1. Trimming at V came to 5 bases and at J to 8 bases, leaving 5 bases not matched to a gene. The CDR3 covers 13 residues. The CDR3 sequence: CASSPDRGHEQFF. CDR3 in DNA: TGTGCCAGCAGTCCCGACAGGGGTCATGAGCAGTTCTTC.